A single sample gave rise to the 27 T cell receptor beta chains below, sequenced in a study of T cell responses to AZD1222 COVID-19 vaccine (TCRdb year 2021). The method was the immunoSEQ multiplex PCR assay. TCRdb obtained this table from immuneACCESS and retained in-frame rearrangements with V and J assigned. These tables miss some clones; where compared with another copy, unresolved V genes account for less than half of the shortfall, and the remainder is unexplained. In this sample the table shows around 110,000 clones, almost 95% of which occur a single time. Of the sample, approximately 1.5% falls within the top ten clones. Explained via the paper, the time point label denotes: baseline before first vaccination. Sequences were derived from peripheral blood, sampled on day 0 of AZD1222 vaccination. The source is an adult in good health.

The rearrangement uses TRBV7-6 and TRBJ2-1, with 12 positions matching TRBD2. The V and J ends lost 5 bases and 7 bases, in that order; junction bases with no gene match: 6. The CDR3 sequence is 15 residues long. The germline CDR1 and CDR2 sequences are SGHVS and FNYEAQ. The CDR3 DNA reads TGTGCCAGCAGCCGACTAGCGGGAGTAGGGAATGAGCAGTTCTTC. Its protein product is CASSRLAGVGNEQFF.

The chain carries TRBV12-3 or TRBV12-4 and TRBJ1-1; D remains ambiguous. V was cut by 7 bases and J by 4 bases, with 13 bases left in between. This CDR3 has 13 amino acids. The CDR3 DNA is TGTGCCAGCATAGGAGGGCCAGGCACTGAAGCTTTCTTT. Its protein product is CASIGGPGTEAFF.

The V and J genes are TRBV2 and TRBJ1-2, with a possible D match to TRBD1 (5 bases). V lost 8 bases and J lost 1, with 14 bases in between. CDR3 size: 14 residues. The germline V gene encodes CDR1 SNHLY and CDR2 FYNNEI. The CDR3 DNA follows: TGTGCCAGCGCGGGGGGGGAGTTTAACTATGGCTACACCTTC. Residues: CASAGGEFNYGYTF.

The chain couples TRBV5-4 to TRBJ2-3, with D unresolved. The CDR3 consists of 14 residues. Germline CDR1 and CDR2: SGHNT and YYREEE (reference sequence). V shed 0 bases and J shed 3 bases, with 8 bases lying between them. The DNA for the CDR3 is TGTGCCAGCAGCTTGGCCGGAGCGACAGATACGCAGTATTTT. Residues: CASSLAGATDTQYF.

The V call is TRBV9, the J call TRBJ2-1; D is uncertain. V lost 2 bases and J lost 7, with 7 bases in between. Germline loops: CDR1 SGDLS, CDR2 YYNGEE. This CDR3 is built from 12 residues. The CDR3 DNA sequence: TGTGCCAGCAGCGTCCCCACTAATGAGCAGTTCTTC. Translation: CASSVPTNEQFF.

The chain joins TRBV9 to TRBJ1-2; 8 positions agree with TRBD1. This CDR3 comprises 14 residues. Germline CDR1 reads SGDLS; CDR2 reads YYNGEE. With 1 base clipped from V and 5 bases from J, the junction kept 4 bases outside the gene matches. The CDR3 spells CASSVHRGRYGYTF. The CDR3 DNA follows: TGTGCCAGCAGCGTACACAGGGGGAGGTATGGCTACACCTTC.

V usage is TRBV3-1 (or the pseudogene TRBV3-2) and J usage is TRBJ2-7; D ambiguous. CDR3 size: 15 residues. Per the germline V gene, CDR1 is LGHDT and CDR2 is YNNKEL (reference sequence). Trimming cost V 4 bases and J 3 bases, with 16 bases left between them. The CDR3 region has the DNA TGTGCCAGCAGCCTTCAGGCGCACCCCAGCTACGAGCAGTACTTC. Its protein product is CASSLQAHPSYEQYF.

This chain uses TRBV25-1 with TRBJ1-1, with 10 bases aligning to TRBD1. V lost 7 bases to trimming and J lost 4 bases; unmatched junction nucleotides: 9. The germline CDR1 and CDR2 sequences are MGHDK and SYGVNS. The CDR3 length is 15 residues. The CDR3 loop is CASTPDDRGPTEAFF. CDR3 nucleotide sequence: TGTGCCAGCACGCCCGACGACAGGGGGCCCACTGAAGCTTTCTTT.

The genes are TRBV11-1 and TRBJ2-1; 7 bases match TRBD2. Germline lookup yields CDR1 SGHAT and CDR2 FQDESV (reference sequence). V lost 0 bases and J lost 3; bases outside the gene matches: 5. CDR3 length equals 16 residues. CDR3 sequence reads: CASSLAAGAVYNEQFF. Here the CDR3 DNA reads TGTGCCAGCAGCTTAGCCGCGGGAGCGGTCTACAATGAGCAGTTCTTC. Full variable domain (remainder filled in from reference TRBV11-1 and TRBJ2-1): EAEVAQSPRYKITEKSQAVAFWCDPISGHATLYWYRQILGQGPELLVQFQDESVVDDSQLPKDRFSAERLKGVDSTLKIQPAELGDSAMYLCASSLAAGAVYNEQFFGPGTRLTVL.

About this clone: In the same sample, other DNA sequences code for this CDR3. V is TRBV3-1 (or the pseudogene TRBV3-2) and J is TRBJ1-1; D ambiguous. V lost 1 base, J lost 1 base, and 4 bases lay in between. Germline lookup yields CDR1 LGHDT and CDR2 YNNKEL (reference sequence). The CDR3 loop spans 13 amino acids. The CDR3 protein is CASSQVENTEAFF. CDR3 nucleotide sequence: TGTGCCAGCAGCCAAGTAGAGAACACTGAAGCTTTCTTT.

This chain links TRBV7-2 with TRBJ2-3, with a tentative D call TRBD2 (6 bases). CDR1 is SGHTA, CDR2 FQGNSA, per germline. Trimming pared 3 bases from V and 8 bases from J, leaving 18 bases between. CDR3 size: 15 residues. The CDR3 loop is CASSFNPGDGGTQYF. The CDR3 region has the DNA TGTGCCAGCAGCTTCAATCCGGGAGATGGGGGTACGCAGTATTTT.

This chain links TRBV4-1 with TRBJ1-3; a possible D gene is TRBD1 (5 bases). Germline-derived CDR1 and CDR2 are MGHRA and YSYEKL. The V end was cut by 4 bases, the J end by 4 bases, with 8 bases between. CDR3 length: 13 amino acids. CDR3 region: CASSPEGGNTIYF. CDR3 DNA sequence: TGCGCCAGCAGCCCAGAGGGGGGAAACACCATATATTTT.

The V and J genes are TRBV7-9 and TRBJ2-1; 8 nucleotides line up with TRBD2. The CDR3 runs 16 residues. J was trimmed by 6 bases and V by 6 bases; bases with no gene match: 13. Per the germline V gene, CDR1 is SEHNR and CDR2 is FQNEAQ (reference sequence). The CDR3 reads CASRQGRGGLFNEQFF. CDR3 nucleotide sequence: TGTGCCAGCAGACAAGGACGGGGGGGCCTGTTCAATGAGCAGTTCTTC.

The chain employs TRBV10-1 and TRBJ2-7, with 10 bases that match TRBD2. The V and J ends lost 3 bases and 5 bases, in that order; junction bases with no gene match: 4. CDR1 is WNHNN, CDR2 SYGVQD, per germline (reference sequence). CDR3 length: 14 residues. This CDR3 reads CASSEAGGLDEQYF. The CDR3 coding sequence is TGCGCCAGCAGTGAAGCGGGGGGGCTCGACGAGCAGTACTTC.

This sequence joins TRBV5-6 and TRBJ2-1; 8 bases line up with TRBD2. The CDR3 loop spans 15 amino acids. V lost 9 bases to trimming and J lost 1 base; unmatched junction nucleotides: 9. The germline V gene encodes CDR1 SGHDT and CDR2 YYEEEE. The CDR3, as DNA: TGTGCCACTAGCGGGTCACCAGTTTCCTACAATGAGCAGTTCTTC. Its translation: CATSGSPVSYNEQFF.

The rearrangement uses TRBV7-6 and TRBJ1-4; perhaps TRBD1 as D (6 bases). The V end was cut by 5 bases, the J end by 6 bases, with 16 bases between. CDR1 is SGHVS and CDR2 is FNYEAQ in the germline V gene. This CDR3 is 15 amino acids long. CDR3 residues: CASSPSGTPDEKLFF. In DNA form, the CDR3 reads TGTGCCAGCAGCCCGTCCGGGACACCCGATGAAAAACTGTTTTTT.

The rearrangement joins TRBV7-9 to TRBJ2-5; D perhaps matches TRBD1 (7 bases). The CDR3 loop spans 12 amino acids. The germline gives CDR1 SEHNR, CDR2 FQNEAQ (reference sequence). V was shortened by 5 bases and J by 7 bases, with 11 bases between the two germline ends. The CDR3 is CASSKEGATQYF. DNA of the CDR3: TGTGCCAGCAGCAAGGAGGGGGCGACCCAGTACTTC.

The chain links TRBV18 to TRBJ2-1, with TRBD1 identical over 8 bases. J gave up 9 bases and V 5 bases, and 9 bases lay outside the gene matches. Germline assignment: CDR1 KGHSH and CDR2 LQKENI. The CDR3 contains 14 residues. CDR3 region: CASSSGQDFGEQFF. The CDR3 nucleotides are TGTGCCAGCTCATCGGGACAGGACTTTGGTGAGCAGTTCTTC.

V usage is TRBV5-1 and J usage is TRBJ2-1; TRBD1 agrees at 7 bases. J lost 4 bases, V lost 0 bases, and 16 bases had no gene match. The CDR3 is 19 residues long. The germline gives CDR1 SGHRS, CDR2 YFSETQ. The CDR3 is CASSLEPTGVPLLYNEQFF. The CDR3 nucleotides read TGCGCCAGCAGCTTGGAACCAACAGGGGTCCCTCTCCTATACAATGAGCAGTTCTTC.

This clone was recorded once. This chain connects TRBV6-5 to TRBJ1-3; D gene ambiguous. Germline lookup yields CDR1 MNHEY and CDR2 SVGAGI. With 8 bases removed from V and 4 bases from J, the gap between germline ends came to 18 bases. This CDR3 spans 15 amino acids. In nucleotides, the CDR3 is TGTGCCAGCGCCAAAGAACCTCTGCTGGGAAACACCATATATTTT. Translated, it gives CASAKEPLLGNTIYF.

The chain carries TRBV6-5 and TRBJ2-1; TRBD2 is a possible D gene (6 bases). The CDR3 is made up of 13 amino acids. The V and J ends lost 10 bases and 4 bases respectively, with 14 bases between them. Germline V gives CDR1 MNHEY, CDR2 SVGAGI. The DNA for the CDR3 is TGTGCCACCGACCCCGGGGGTTACAATGAGCAGTTCTTC. The encoded protein is CATDPGGYNEQFF.

The gene calls are TRBV7-3 and TRBJ2-1, with 13 bases identical to TRBD2. CDR3 length: 17 amino acids. Trimming took 8 bases from V and 0 from J; bases not matched to a gene: 7. The germline CDR1 and CDR2 sequences are SGHTA and FQGTGA. The CDR3 DNA is TGTGCCAGCTCACTAGCGGGAGGGCCGAGCTCCTACAATGAGCAGTTCTTC. Translated: CASSLAGGPSSYNEQFF.

J is TRBJ1-6 and V is TRBV18; 11 bases agree with TRBD1. With 4 bases clipped from V and 8 bases from J, the junction kept 4 bases outside the gene matches. Per germline, CDR1 KGHSH and CDR2 LQKENI. The CDR3 spans 15 residues. Here the CDR3 DNA reads TGTGCCAGCTCACTAGGACAGGGGGCACATTCACCCCTCCACTTT. It is translated as CASSLGQGAHSPLHF.

This chain uses TRBV19 with TRBJ1-1; D gene uncertain. Trimming removed 5 bases at V and 4 bases at J, with 17 bases between. The CDR3 contains 15 residues. Per the germline V gene, CDR1 is LNHDA and CDR2 is SQIVND (reference sequence). CDR3 sequence: CASSHQDAPGTEAFF. CDR3 nucleotides: TGTGCCAGTAGTCACCAGGACGCCCCGGGCACTGAAGCTTTCTTT.

The V gene is TRBV19, the J gene TRBJ1-6; a possible D gene is TRBD1 (5 bases). Germline V lookup: CDR1 LNHDA, CDR2 SQIVND (reference sequence). There are 15 residues in the CDR3. The germline V and J ends were trimmed by 6 bases and 7 bases, with 16 bases remaining between them. CDR3: CASSRGGSINSPLHF. CDR3 DNA sequence: TGTGCCAGTAGCCGGGGGGGGAGTATCAATTCACCCCTCCACTTT.

The J gene is TRBJ2-1, the V gene TRBV5-6, with D unclear. Germline CDR1 and CDR2: SGHDT and YYEEEE. Between the trimmed V and J ends, which lost 4 bases and 10 bases, there was a span of 9 bases. The CDR3 loop spans 11 amino acids. The CDR3 region is CASSHLGEQFF. The CDR3 DNA reads as TGTGCCAGCAGCCACCTGGGGGAGCAGTTCTTC.

The V gene is TRBV11-3, the J gene TRBJ2-2; no clear D. The germline gives CDR1 SGHNT, CDR2 YENEEA. This CDR3 has 12 residues. Trimming left V 1 base short and J 9 bases short, with 6 bases between. The CDR3 reads CASSLGPRELFF. CDR3 sequence (DNA): TGTGCCAGCAGCTTAGGGCCGCGGGAGCTGTTTTTT.